Each of the 17 T cell receptor beta chains below was sequenced from the same sample in a study of T cells in Graves' hyperthyroidism and ophthalmopathy. RNA transcripts were the template for amplifying TCR beta CDR3 regions. First-round RT-PCR of the TCR CDR3 relied on the HTBI primer set. TCRdb reprocessed the multiplex PCR reads with MiXCR, giving one entry per CDR3 protein. The sample carries around 600,000 distinct CDR3 sequences, about 14% recorded once. The source material was blood. The receptors derive from a woman aged 50 to 65 with Graves' ophthalmopathy.

This clonotype was picked up a small number of times. The chain links TRBV12-3 or TRBV12-4 to TRBJ2-1; the match to TRBD1 covers 9 bases. The CDR3 runs to 17 residues. V was pared by 2 bases and J by 9 bases, with 14 bases of the junction left unmatched. The CDR3 here is CASSLPPRTGVMSEQFF. The CDR3, as DNA: TGTGCCAGCAGTTTACCACCAAGGACAGGGGTTATGAGTGAGCAGTTCTTC.

This clonotype has ten or more counts. V gene TRBV5-5 combines with J gene TRBJ1-5; D call uncertain. Trimming took 0 bases from V and 6 from J, leaving 10 bases between them. The germline gives CDR1 SGHKS, CDR2 YYEKEE (reference sequence). The CDR3 has 14 residues. The DNA for the CDR3 is TGTGCCAGCAGCTTGGGCCGGGTATCTCAGCCCCAGCATTTT. Amino acids: CASSLGRVSQPQHF.

This clonotype was seen many times. The CDR3 nucleotides are TGTGCCAGCAGTCCCTCCCGGGCTCTATACGAGCAGTACTTC. Protein: CASSPSRALYEQYF. V gene TRBV27 combines with J gene TRBJ2-7; D gene uncertain. CDR1 and CDR2 (germline): MNHEY, SMNVEV (reference sequence). This CDR3 contains 14 residues. With 5 bases removed from V and 4 bases from J, the gap between germline ends came to 15 bases.

This clonotype was counted only a few times. The chain combines TRBV20-1 with TRBJ2-7; maybe TRBD2 (5 bases). Trimming removed 3 bases at V and 4 bases at J, with 13 bases between. Germline assignment: CDR1 DFQATT and CDR2 SNEGSKA (reference sequence). The CDR3 contains 13 residues. This chain's CDR3 is CSASGGRVYEQYF. The CDR3 DNA is TGCAGTGCTAGTGGTGGGAGAGTGTACGAGCAGTACTTC.

The rearrangement uses TRBV20-1 and TRBJ2-5; tentative D call: TRBD2 (7 bases). Trimming pared 1 base from V and 1 base from J, leaving 10 bases between. The CDR3 loop spans 14 amino acids. From germline, CDR1 is DFQATT and CDR2 SNEGSKA (reference sequence). CDR3 DNA sequence: TGCAGTGCTAGAGCGGGGGGCCTCCAAGAGACCCAGTACTTC. As protein: CSARAGGLQETQYF.

This clonotype was counted many times. The V call is TRBV5-1, the J call TRBJ2-1; 8 positions agree with TRBD1. The CDR3 is 15 residues long. V lost 4 bases, J lost 6 bases, and 9 bases stayed unmatched. CDR1 and CDR2 from the germline V gene are SGHRS and YFSETQ. CDR3 region: CASSHGQGRTNEQFF. The CDR3 region has the DNA TGCGCCAGCAGCCACGGACAGGGTCGGACCAATGAGCAGTTCTTC.

This clonotype came up many times. The J gene is TRBJ1-2, the V gene TRBV7-8; 7 bases line up with TRBD1. Germline CDR1 reads SGHVS; CDR2 reads FQNEAQ. The CDR3 runs to 14 residues. V gave up 2 bases and J gave up 5 bases; unmatched junction bases: 5. CDR3 sequence reads: CASSLPGQKYGYTF. The CDR3 nucleotides are TGTGCCAGCAGCTTACCGGGACAGAAATATGGCTACACCTTC.

This clonotype was observed at least ten times. The chain is built from TRBV27 and TRBJ1-1; perhaps TRBD1 as D (5 bases). Germline loops: CDR1 MNHEY, CDR2 SMNVEV (reference sequence). V was clipped by 3 bases and J by 5 bases, with 13 bases between them. CDR3 length: 14 amino acids. The CDR3 here is CASSFVGGRTEAFF. CDR3 DNA sequence: TGTGCCAGCAGTTTTGTGGGGGGTCGGACTGAAGCTTTCTTT.

This clonotype appeared many times. This chain connects TRBV3-1 to TRBJ2-1; 14 bases match TRBD2. The germline CDR1 and CDR2 sequences are LGHDT and YNNKEL (reference sequence). The junction had 13 bases not matched to a gene; V was cut back by 6 bases and J by 9 bases. The CDR3 totals 17 residues. CDR3 nucleotide sequence: TGTGCCAGCAGTCACCTGGGACTAGCGGGAGAAGAGGGTGAGCAGTTCTTC. Amino acids: CASSHLGLAGEEGEQFF.

This clonotype was detected ten times or more. The CDR3 DNA is TGTGCCAGCAGCTCTCCCCTTTTGAAGCACACACAATATACGCAGTATTTT. It is translated as CASSSPLLKHTQYTQYF. This chain connects TRBV7-9 to TRBJ2-3; no clear D gene. Germline CDR1 is SEHNR and CDR2 is FQNEAQ (reference sequence). CDR3 length: 17 residues. V was shortened by 4 bases and J by 7 bases, with 24 bases between the two germline ends.

The CDR3 DNA reads TGTGCCAGCAGCCAAACCGGGACTAGCGGGGTTTATGAGCAGTACTTC. It specifies CASSQTGTSGVYEQYF. The V gene is TRBV4-2, the J gene TRBJ2-7; 13 bases agree with TRBD2. V gave up 2 bases and J gave up 7 bases; unmatched junction bases: 8. Germline V gives CDR1 LGHNA, CDR2 YNFKEQ. This CDR3 region has 16 residues.

This clonotype appeared many times. V and J are TRBV11-2 and TRBJ1-2; no clear D gene. The germline V gene has CDR1 SGHAT and CDR2 FQNNGV. The CDR3 consists of 16 residues. V was clipped by 3 bases and J by 2 bases, with 16 bases between them. For the CDR3, the DNA is TGTGCCAGCAGCTTGGGTGGTAGCTTCCTCAACTATGGCTACACCTTC. Translated, it gives CASSLGGSFLNYGYTF. Looking up the rest from reference TRBV11-2 and TRBJ1-2 gives the full variable domain: EAGVAQSPRYKIIEKRQSVAFWCNPISGHATLYWYQQILGQGPKLLIQFQNNGVVDDSQLPKDRFSAERLKGVDSTLKIQPAKLEDSAVYLCASSLGGSFLNYGYTFGSGTRLTVV.

This chain links TRBV19 with TRBJ2-2; TRBD2 agrees at 14 bases. Unmatched junction bases numbered 6, after V lost 0 bases and J lost 3 bases. This CDR3 has 19 residues. Germline assignment: CDR1 LNHDA and CDR2 SQIVND (reference sequence). This CDR3 reads CASSIDRGLAGGDTGELFF. As DNA, the CDR3 is TGTGCCAGTAGTATAGATCGTGGACTAGCGGGAGGCGACACCGGGGAGCTGTTTTTT. The full variable domain, its missing parts supplied by reference TRBV19 and TRBJ2-2, is DGGITQSPKYLFRKEGQNVTLSCEQNLNHDAMYWYRQDPGQGLRLIYYSQIVNDFQKGDIAEGYSVSREKKESFPLTVTSAQKNPTAFYLCASSIDRGLAGGDTGELFFGEGSRLTVL.

As for this clonotype: Since no conserved phenylalanine or tryptophan closes the CDR3, a read error is the likely cause. The gene calls are TRBV28 and TRBJ2-3; D call uncertain. This CDR3 has 13 amino acids. Germline V gives CDR1 MDHEN, CDR2 SYDVKM. Trimming removed 1 base from V and 3 bases from J, with 5 bases in between. This CDR3 is CASSLSGTDTQYL. DNA of the CDR3: TGTGCCAGCAGTTTATCCGGTACAGATACGCAGTATCTT.

The chain uses TRBV7-6 and TRBJ2-1, with 13 bases aligning to TRBD2. V dropped 4 bases and J dropped 9; count of bases not matched to a gene: 9. The germline V gene has CDR1 SGHVS and CDR2 FNYEAQ. The CDR3 totals 16 residues. In nucleotides, the CDR3 is TGTGCCAGCAGCTCTACCGGGACTAGCGGGACCACTGAGCAGTTCTTC. It specifies CASSSTGTSGTTEQFF.

As to this clonotype: A much larger clone lies a single base off, so this may be a read error. Written as DNA, the CDR3 is TGTGCCACCAGTGACTTGCGACAGGGGTTGTTAGATACGCAGTATTTT. Amino acid sequence: CATSDLRQGLLDTQYF. The genes are TRBV24-1 and TRBJ2-3; 8 bases agree with TRBD1. Trimming took 4 bases from V and 5 from J; bases not matched to a gene: 10. The CDR3 contains 16 residues. Germline V CDR1 and CDR2: KGHDR, SFDVKD.

This clonotype was observed many times. The chain combines TRBV30 with TRBJ2-5; D is uncertain. CDR1 is GTSNPN, CDR2 SVGIG, per germline (reference sequence). V lost 0 bases and J lost 0, with 8 bases in between. The CDR3 totals 14 residues. CDR3 protein: CAWSVGQNQETQYF. In nucleotides, the CDR3 is TGTGCCTGGAGTGTAGGTCAGAACCAAGAGACCCAGTACTTC. Full variable domain (remainder filled in from reference TRBV30 and TRBJ2-5): SQTIHQWPATLVQPVGSPLSLECTVEGTSNPNLYWYRQAAGRGLQLLFYSVGIGQISSEVPQNLSASRPQDRQFILSSKKLLLSDSGFYLCAWSVGQNQETQYFGPGTRLLVL.